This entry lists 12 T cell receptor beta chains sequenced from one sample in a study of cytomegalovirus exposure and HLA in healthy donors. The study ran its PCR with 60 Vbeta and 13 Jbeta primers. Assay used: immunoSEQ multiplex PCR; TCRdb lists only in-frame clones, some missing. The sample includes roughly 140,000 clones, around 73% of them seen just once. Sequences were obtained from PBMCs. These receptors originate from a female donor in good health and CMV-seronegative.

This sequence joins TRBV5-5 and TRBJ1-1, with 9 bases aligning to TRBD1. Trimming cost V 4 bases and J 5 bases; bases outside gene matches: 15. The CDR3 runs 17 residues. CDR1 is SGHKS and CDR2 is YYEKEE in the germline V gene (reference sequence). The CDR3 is CASSPPRLTGGLTEAFF. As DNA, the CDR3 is TGTGCCAGCAGCCCGCCGAGACTGACAGGGGGGCTTACTGAAGCTTTCTTT.

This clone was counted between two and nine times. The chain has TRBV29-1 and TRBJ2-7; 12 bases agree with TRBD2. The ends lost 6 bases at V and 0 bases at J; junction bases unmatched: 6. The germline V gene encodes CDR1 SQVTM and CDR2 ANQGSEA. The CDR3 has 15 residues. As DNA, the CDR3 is TGCAGCGTATATGGACTAGCGGGGAACTCCTACGAGCAGTACTTC. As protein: CSVYGLAGNSYEQYF.

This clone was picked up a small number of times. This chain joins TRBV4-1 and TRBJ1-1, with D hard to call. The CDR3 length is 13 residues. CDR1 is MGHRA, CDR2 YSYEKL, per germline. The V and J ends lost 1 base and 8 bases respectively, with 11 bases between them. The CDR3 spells CASSQGGGQEAFF. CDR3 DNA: TGCGCCAGCAGCCAAGGAGGAGGTCAAGAAGCTTTCTTT.

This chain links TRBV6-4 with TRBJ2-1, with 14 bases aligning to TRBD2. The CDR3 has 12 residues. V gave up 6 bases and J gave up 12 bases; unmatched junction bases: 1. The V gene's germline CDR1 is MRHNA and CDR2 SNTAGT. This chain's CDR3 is CASRGLAGGQFF. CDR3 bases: TGTGCCAGCAGAGGACTAGCGGGAGGGCAGTTCTTC.

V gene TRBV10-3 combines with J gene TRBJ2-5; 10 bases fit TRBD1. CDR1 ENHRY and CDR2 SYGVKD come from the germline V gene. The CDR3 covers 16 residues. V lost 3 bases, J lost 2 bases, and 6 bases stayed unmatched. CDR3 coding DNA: TGTGCCATCAGTGATCGGACAGGGGGAGGTCAAGAGACCCAGTACTTC. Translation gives CAISDRTGGGQETQYF.

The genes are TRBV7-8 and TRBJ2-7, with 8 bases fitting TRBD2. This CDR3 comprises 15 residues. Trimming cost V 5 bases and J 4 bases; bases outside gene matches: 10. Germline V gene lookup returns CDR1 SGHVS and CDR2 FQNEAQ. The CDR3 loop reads CASSPGGKGLYEQYF. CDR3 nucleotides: TGTGCCAGCAGCCCGGGGGGGAAGGGACTTTACGAGCAGTACTTC. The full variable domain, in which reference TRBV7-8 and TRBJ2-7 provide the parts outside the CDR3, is GAGVSQSPRYKVAKRGQDVALRCDPISGHVSLFWYQQALGQGPEFLTYFQNEAQLDKSGLPSDRFFAERPEGSVSTLKIQRTQQEDSAVYLCASSPGGKGLYEQYFGPGTRLTVT.

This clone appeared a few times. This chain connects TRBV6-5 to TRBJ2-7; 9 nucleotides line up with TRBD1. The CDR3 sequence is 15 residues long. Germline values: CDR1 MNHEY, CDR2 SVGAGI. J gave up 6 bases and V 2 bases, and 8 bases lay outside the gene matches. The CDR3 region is CASSYTRDRVSEQYF. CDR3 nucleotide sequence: TGTGCCAGCAGTTACACTCGGGACAGGGTGAGCGAGCAGTACTTC.

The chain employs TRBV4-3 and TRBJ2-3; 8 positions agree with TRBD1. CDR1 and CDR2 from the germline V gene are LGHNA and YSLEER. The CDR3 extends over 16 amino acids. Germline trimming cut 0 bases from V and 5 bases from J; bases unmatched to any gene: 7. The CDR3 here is CASSQDAQGVGDTQYF. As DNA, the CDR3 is TGCGCCAGCAGCCAAGATGCACAGGGGGTGGGAGATACGCAGTATTTT.

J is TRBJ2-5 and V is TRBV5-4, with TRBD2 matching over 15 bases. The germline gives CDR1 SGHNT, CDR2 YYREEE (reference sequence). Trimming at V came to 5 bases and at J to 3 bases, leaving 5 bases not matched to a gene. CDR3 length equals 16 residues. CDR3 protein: CASSKWTSGGEETQYF. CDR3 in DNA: TGTGCCAGCAGTAAATGGACTAGCGGGGGGGAAGAGACCCAGTACTTC.

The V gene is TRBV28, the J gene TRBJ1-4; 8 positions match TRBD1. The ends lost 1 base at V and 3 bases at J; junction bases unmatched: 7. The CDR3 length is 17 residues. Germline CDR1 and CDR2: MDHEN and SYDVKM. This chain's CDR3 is CASSLSRGLGANEKLFF. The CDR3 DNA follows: TGTGCCAGCAGTTTATCCAGGGGGCTTGGGGCTAATGAAAAACTGTTTTTT.

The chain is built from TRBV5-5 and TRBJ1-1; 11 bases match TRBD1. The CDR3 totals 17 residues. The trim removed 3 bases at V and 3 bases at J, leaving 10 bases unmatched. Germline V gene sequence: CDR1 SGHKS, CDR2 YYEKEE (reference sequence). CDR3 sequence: CASSWGQGVGTDTEAFF. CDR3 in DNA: TGTGCCAGCAGCTGGGGACAGGGGGTGGGGACGGACACTGAAGCTTTCTTT. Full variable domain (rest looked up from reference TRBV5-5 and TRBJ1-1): DAGVTQSPTHLIKTRGQQVTLRCSPISGHKSVSWYQQVLGQGPQFIFQYYEKEERGRGNFPDRFSARQFPNYSSELNVNALLLGDSALYLCASSWGQGVGTDTEAFFGQGTRLTVV.

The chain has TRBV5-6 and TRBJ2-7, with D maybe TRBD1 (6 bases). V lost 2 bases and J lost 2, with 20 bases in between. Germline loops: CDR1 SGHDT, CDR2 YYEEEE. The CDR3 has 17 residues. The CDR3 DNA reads TGTGCCAGCAGCTTCATAATGATCGGGACAATAACCTACGAGCAGTACTTC. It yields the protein CASSFIMIGTITYEQYF.